This T cell receptor (beta chain) was obtained from a study of blood T cell repertoires in COVID-19. Study overall: Acute and convalescent COVID-19 specimens originated in the United States, Italy and Spain.

This CDR3 comprises 17 residues. CDR1 is GTSNPN and CDR2 is SVGIG in the germline V gene (reference sequence). Trimming shortened V by 3 bases and J by 3 bases, and 23 bases separated the two germline ends. Seattle's enrolled individuals joined amid active infection and were then monitored longitudinally. Sequencing was performed with immunoSEQ multiplex PCR; in TCRdb, only in-frame clones are kept and a portion is missing. The sample holds a few hundred thousand clones, around 87% seen once. Material: peripheral blood. The source of this sequence is a woman between 25 and 40 years old with COVID-19, enrolled during active disease. V is TRBV30 and J is TRBJ1-2; TRBD1 might be the D (5 bases). DNA for the CDR3: TGTGCCTGGAGGCCACCCCCACCCCGGACACCTTACTATGGCTACACCTTC. This codes for CAWRPPPPRTPYYGYTF.